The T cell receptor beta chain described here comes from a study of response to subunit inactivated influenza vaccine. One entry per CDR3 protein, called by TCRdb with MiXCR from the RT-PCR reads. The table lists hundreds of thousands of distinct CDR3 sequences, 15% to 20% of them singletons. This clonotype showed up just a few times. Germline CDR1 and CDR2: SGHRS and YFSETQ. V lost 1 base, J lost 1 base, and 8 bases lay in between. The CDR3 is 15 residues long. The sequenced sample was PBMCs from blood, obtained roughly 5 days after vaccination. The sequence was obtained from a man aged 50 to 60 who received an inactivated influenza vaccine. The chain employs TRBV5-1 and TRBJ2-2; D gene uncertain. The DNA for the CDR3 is TGCGCCAGCAGCTTGAAAGCAGAGAACACCGGGGAGCTGTTTTTT. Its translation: CASSLKAENTGELFF.